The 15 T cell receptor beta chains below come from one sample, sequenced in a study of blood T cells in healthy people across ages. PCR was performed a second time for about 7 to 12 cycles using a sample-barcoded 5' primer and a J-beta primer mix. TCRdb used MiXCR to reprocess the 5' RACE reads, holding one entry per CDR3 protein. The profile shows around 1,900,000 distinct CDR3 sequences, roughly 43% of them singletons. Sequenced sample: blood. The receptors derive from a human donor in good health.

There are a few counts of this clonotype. The CDR3 protein is CASSSGGRRRQETQYF. As DNA, the CDR3 is TGCGCCAGCAGCTCCGGTGGGAGGCGCCGACAAGAGACCCAGTACTTC. This rearrangement joins TRBV4-1 to TRBJ2-5; D perhaps matches TRBD2 (6 bases). The CDR3 sequence is 16 residues long. V shed 5 bases and J shed 2 bases, with 18 bases lying between them. CDR1 is MGHRA, CDR2 YSYEKL, per germline.

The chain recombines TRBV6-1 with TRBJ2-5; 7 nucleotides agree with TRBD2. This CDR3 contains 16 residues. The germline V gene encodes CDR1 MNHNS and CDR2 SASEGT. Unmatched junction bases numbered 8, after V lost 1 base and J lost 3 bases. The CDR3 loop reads CASSEVPGRGEETQYF. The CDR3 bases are TGTGCCAGCAGTGAAGTCCCGGGACGGGGGGAAGAGACCCAGTACTTC.

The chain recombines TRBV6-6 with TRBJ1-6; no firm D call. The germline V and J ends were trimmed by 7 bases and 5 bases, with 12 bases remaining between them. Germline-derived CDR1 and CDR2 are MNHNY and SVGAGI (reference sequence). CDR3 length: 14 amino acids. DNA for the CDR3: TGTGCCAGCACCGGTTGGGTCCATAATTCACCCCTCCACTTT. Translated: CASTGWVHNSPLHF.

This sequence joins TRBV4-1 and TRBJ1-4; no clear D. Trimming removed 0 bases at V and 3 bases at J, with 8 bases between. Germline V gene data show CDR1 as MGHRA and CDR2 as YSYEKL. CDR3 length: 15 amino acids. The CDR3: CASSQDPGPNEKLFF. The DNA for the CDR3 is TGCGCCAGCAGCCAAGATCCTGGACCTAATGAAAAACTGTTTTTT.

The CDR3 region is CASRRTRGGYGYTF. As DNA, the CDR3 is TGTGCCAGCAGGCGCACACGGGGAGGGTATGGCTACACCTTC. The chain has TRBV12-3 or TRBV12-4 and TRBJ1-2, with D unresolved. This CDR3 is built from 14 residues. Between the trimmed V and J ends, which lost 6 bases and 5 bases, there was a span of 16 bases.

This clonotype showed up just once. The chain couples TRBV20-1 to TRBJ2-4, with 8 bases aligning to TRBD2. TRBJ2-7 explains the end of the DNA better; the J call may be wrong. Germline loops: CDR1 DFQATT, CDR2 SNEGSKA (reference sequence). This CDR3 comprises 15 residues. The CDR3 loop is CSARASGGNGYEQYF. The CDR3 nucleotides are TGCAGTGCTAGAGCTTCGGGGGGGAACGGGTACGAGCAGTACTTC.

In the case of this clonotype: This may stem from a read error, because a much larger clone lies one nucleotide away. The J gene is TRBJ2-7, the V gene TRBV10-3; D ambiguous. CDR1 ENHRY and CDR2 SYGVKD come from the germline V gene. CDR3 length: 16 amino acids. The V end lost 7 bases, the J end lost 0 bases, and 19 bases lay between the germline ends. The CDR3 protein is CAINPISVRSSYEQYF. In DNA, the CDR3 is TGTGCCATCAACCCGATTTCGGTACGGTCCTCCTACGAGCAGTACTTC.

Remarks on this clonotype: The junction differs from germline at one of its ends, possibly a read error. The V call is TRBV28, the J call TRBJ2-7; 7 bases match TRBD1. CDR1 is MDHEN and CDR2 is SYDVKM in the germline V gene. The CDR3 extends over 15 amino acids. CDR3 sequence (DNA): TGTGCCGGCAGTATTAGCCAGGAGACAGGGTACGAGCAGTACTTC. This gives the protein CAGSISQETGYEQYF.

The CDR3 nucleotides are TGTGCCAGCAGCTTAGGGCCCGGGGGGCGGGGGCCTGCCTACGAGCAGTACTTC. This translates into CASSLGPGGRGPAYEQYF. The rearrangement joins TRBV7-2 to TRBJ2-7, with D tentatively TRBD2 (7 bases). Per the germline V gene, CDR1 is SGHTA and CDR2 is FQGNSA. Trimming removed 1 base at V and 2 bases at J, with 21 bases between. The CDR3 contains 18 residues. Variable domain in full (rest from reference TRBV7-2 and TRBJ2-7): GAGVSQSPSNKVTEKGKDVELRCDPISGHTALYWYRQSLGQGLEFLIYFQGNSAPDKSGLPSDRFSAERTGGSVSTLTIQRTQQEDSAVYLCASSLGPGGRGPAYEQYFGPGTRLTVT.

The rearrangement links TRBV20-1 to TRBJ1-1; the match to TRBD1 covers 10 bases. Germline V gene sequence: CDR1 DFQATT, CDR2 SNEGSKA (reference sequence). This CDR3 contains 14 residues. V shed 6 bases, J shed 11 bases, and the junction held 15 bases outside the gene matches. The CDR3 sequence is CSAQPGTGVKSAFF. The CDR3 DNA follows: TGCAGTGCCCAACCCGGGACAGGGGTAAAATCGGCTTTCTTT.

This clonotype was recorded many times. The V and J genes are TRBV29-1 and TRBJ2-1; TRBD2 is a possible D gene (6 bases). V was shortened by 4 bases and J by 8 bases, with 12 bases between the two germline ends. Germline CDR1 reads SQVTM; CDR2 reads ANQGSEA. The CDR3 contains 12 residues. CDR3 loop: CSVVSWGDEQFF. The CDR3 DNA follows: TGCAGCGTTGTCTCCTGGGGGGATGAGCAGTTCTTC.

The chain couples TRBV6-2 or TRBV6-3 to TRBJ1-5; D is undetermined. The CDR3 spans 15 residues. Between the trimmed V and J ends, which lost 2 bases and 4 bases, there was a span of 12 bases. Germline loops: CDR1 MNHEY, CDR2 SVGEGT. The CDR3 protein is CASSYGSGGNQPQHF. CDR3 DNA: TGTGCCAGCAGTTACGGATCTGGAGGTAATCAGCCCCAGCATTTT.

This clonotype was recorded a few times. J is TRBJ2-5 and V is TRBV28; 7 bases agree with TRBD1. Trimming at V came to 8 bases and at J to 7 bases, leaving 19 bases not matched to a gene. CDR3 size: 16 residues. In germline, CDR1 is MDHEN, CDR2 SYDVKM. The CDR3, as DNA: TGTGCCAGCTCTCCGCGAGGCAGGGGGTGGGAAGGGACCCAGTACTTC. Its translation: CASSPRGRGWEGTQYF.

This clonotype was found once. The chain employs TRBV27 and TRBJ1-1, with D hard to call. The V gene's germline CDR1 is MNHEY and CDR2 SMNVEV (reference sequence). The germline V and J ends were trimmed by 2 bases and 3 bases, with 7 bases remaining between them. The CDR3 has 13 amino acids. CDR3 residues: CASSLKSYTEAFF. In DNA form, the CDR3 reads TGTGCCAGCAGTTTAAAGAGTTACACTGAAGCTTTCTTT.

The CDR3 nucleotides are TGCAGTGCGAGCGGTGCGGGGGAAACAGATACGCAGTATTTT. Translating it yields CSASGAGETDTQYF. The rearrangement joins TRBV20-1 to TRBJ2-3; 7 bases match TRBD2. The CDR3 extends over 14 amino acids. Germline V gene lookup returns CDR1 DFQATT and CDR2 SNEGSKA (reference sequence). V lost 6 bases and J lost 3; bases outside the gene matches: 9.